A few counts support the clone carrying this T cell receptor (beta chain). The record originates from a study of blood T cell repertoires in COVID-19. Turning to the study itself: The analysed material was cDNA or gDNA that came from T cells, B-cell-depleted T cells, or PBMCs.

The CDR3 totals 17 residues. V was pared by 0 bases and J by 0 bases, with 8 bases between. Germline values: CDR1 KGHDR, CDR2 SFDVKD. How the authors handled the data: The authors estimated nucleated cell counts from reference gene primer amplification. Here immunoSEQ multiplex PCR was the method, and the copy in TCRdb shows in-frame clones only, minus some. V, J and clone size derive from that table, while D and trimming were established from the DNA sequence. The sample carries some 190,000 clones, 75% to 90% recorded once. V is TRBV24-1 and J is TRBJ2-6; D not certain. The clonotype comes from a woman aged 35 to 49 with acute COVID-19. The sequencing input was PBMCs or T cells enriched from blood (not recorded which). As DNA, the CDR3 is TGTGCCACCAGTGATTTGCTTCTTTTCTCTGGGGCCAACGTCCTGACTTTC. Translating it yields CATSDLLLFSGANVLTF.